Listed here are 19 T cell receptor beta chains from one sample, sequenced in a study of blood T cell repertoires in COVID-19. Generated by immunoSEQ multiplex PCR, the TCRdb table keeps only in-frame clones and is missing some. The table includes roughly 230,000 clones, about 83% detected once. The sequenced sample consisted of peripheral blood. The receptors derive from a man aged 45-60 years with acute or convalescent COVID-19.

J is TRBJ2-1 and V is TRBV9; 11 bases are shared with TRBD2. The germline CDR1 and CDR2 sequences are SGDLS and YYNGEE. With 4 bases clipped from V and 1 base from J, the junction kept 16 bases outside the gene matches. The CDR3 spans 20 residues. In nucleotides, the CDR3 is TGTGCCAGCAGCTCCGGGACTAGCGGAGTGACGGGGGAATCCTACAATGAGCAGTTCTTC. Protein: CASSSGTSGVTGESYNEQFF.

V and J are TRBV9 and TRBJ2-7; a weak D match, TRBD1 (6 bases). Trimming took 3 bases from V and 0 from J, leaving 16 bases between them. CDR1 and CDR2 (germline): SGDLS, YYNGEE. CDR3 length: 16 amino acids. The CDR3 loop is CASSADPRDNSYEQYF. The CDR3 nucleotides are TGTGCCAGCAGCGCAGACCCCCGGGACAACTCCTACGAGCAGTACTTC.

Points on this clone: The same CDR3 arises from other DNA sequences in this sample as well. The V call is TRBV9, the J call TRBJ2-7; TRBD1 agrees at 9 bases. Germline lookup yields CDR1 SGDLS and CDR2 YYNGEE. The V segment lost 4 bases and the J segment 3 bases; nucleotides outside the gene matches: 5. The CDR3 spans 14 residues. Here the CDR3 DNA reads TGTGCCAGCAGCCCGGGACAGGGTGGCTACGAGCAGTACTTC. Translation gives CASSPGQGGYEQYF.

This clone showed up just a few times. This chain links TRBV19 with TRBJ2-1; TRBD2 matches at 14 bases. CDR1 is LNHDA and CDR2 is SQIVND in the germline V gene (reference sequence). After removal of 11 bases from V and 9 bases from J, the junction contained 9 bases not matched to a gene. This CDR3 region has 14 residues. This chain's CDR3 is CAQRGTSGSPEQFF. For the CDR3, the DNA is TGTGCCCAGAGGGGGACTAGCGGGAGTCCTGAGCAGTTCTTC. Looking up the rest from reference TRBV19 and TRBJ2-1 gives the full variable domain: DGGITQSPKYLFRKEGQNVTLSCEQNLNHDAMYWYRQDPGQGLRLIYYSQIVNDFQKGDIAEGYSVSREKKESFPLTVTSAQKNPTAFYLCAQRGTSGSPEQFFGPGTRLTVL.

The gene calls are TRBV9 and TRBJ2-7; D unresolved. Germline CDR1 SGDLS, CDR2 YYNGEE. The CDR3 runs to 14 residues. V was trimmed by 3 bases and J by 0 bases, leaving 10 bases between them. CDR3 in DNA: TGTGCCAGCAGCGAGGCAGGAAGCTCCTACGAGCAGTACTTC. Encoded protein: CASSEAGSSYEQYF.

This chain links TRBV9 with TRBJ1-1; D is uncertain. This CDR3 contains 12 residues. The germline V gene has CDR1 SGDLS and CDR2 YYNGEE. Trimming took 3 bases from V and 1 from J, leaving 4 bases between them. CDR3 nucleotides: TGTGCCAGCAGCGGAGCGAACACTGAAGCTTTCTTT. Its protein product is CASSGANTEAFF.

The chain has TRBV9 and TRBJ2-5, with TRBD2 identical over 8 bases. This CDR3 region has 16 residues. Germline-derived CDR1 and CDR2 are SGDLS and YYNGEE. The V segment lost 0 bases and the J segment 4 bases; nucleotides outside the gene matches: 8. The CDR3 reads CASSVAGSGILETQYF. The CDR3 nucleotides read TGTGCCAGCAGCGTAGCCGGTAGCGGGATATTAGAGACCCAGTACTTC.

V and J are TRBV2 and TRBJ2-7; TRBD2 is a possible D gene (7 bases). Germline V lookup: CDR1 SNHLY, CDR2 FYNNEI. Trimming took off 3 bases at V and 6 bases at J, with 18 bases between the two ends. The CDR3 has 15 amino acids. DNA for the CDR3: TGTGCCAGCAGTGATAGGTTGGCAGGGGAGGGCGAGCAGTACTTC. Translating gives CASSDRLAGEGEQYF.

This clone was seen repeatedly, ten times or more. The chain links TRBV21-1 to TRBJ2-4; TRBD2 is taken as the D call from the table, unchecked against the DNA. TRBV21-1 is a listed pseudogene. The CDR3 is made up of 15 amino acids. The CDR3 coding sequence is TGTGCCAGCGCCAAGCGGCGGGGAACCAAAAACATTCAGTACTTC. As protein: CASAKRRGTKNIQYF.

V is TRBV20-1 and J is TRBJ1-5; a weak D match, TRBD1 (6 bases). CDR1 is DFQATT and CDR2 is SNEGSKA in the germline V gene (reference sequence). This CDR3 is 17 amino acids long. V was pared by 3 bases and J by 1 base, with 19 bases between. CDR3 bases: TGCAGTGCTAGTCCCGAGGGGGGGCTGTCGAGCAATCAGCCCCAGCATTTT. Encoded protein: CSASPEGGLSSNQPQHF.

The genes are TRBV5-1 and TRBJ1-6, with a weak D call TRBD1 (5 bases). This CDR3 is built from 15 residues. Germline lookup yields CDR1 SGHRS and CDR2 YFSETQ. V lost 1 base and J 5 bases, leaving 10 bases between the germline ends. The CDR3 here is CASSLLTEDNSPLHF. In DNA, the CDR3 is TGCGCCAGCAGCTTGTTGACAGAGGATAATTCACCCCTCCACTTT.

The chain joins TRBV16 to TRBJ1-6; D is ambiguous. The CDR3 has 16 residues. Between the trimmed V and J ends, which lost 1 base and 7 bases, there was a span of 14 bases. Per the germline V gene, CDR1 is KGHSY and CDR2 is FQNENV. CDR3 bases: TGTGCCAGCAGCCAATTTGTGCGGAAACCAAATTCACCCCTCCACTTT. Protein product: CASSQFVRKPNSPLHF.

V is TRBV28 and J is TRBJ1-3, with D perhaps TRBD1 (6 bases). The CDR3 has 15 residues. V lost 10 bases and J 0 bases, leaving 16 bases between the germline ends. Germline CDR1 and CDR2: MDHEN and SYDVKM. The DNA for the CDR3 is TGTGCCATCTCAGACAGGACGAACTCTGGAAACACCATATATTTT. Its protein is CAISDRTNSGNTIYF.

This clone was detected a few times. The chain employs TRBV10-1 and TRBJ2-5; 8 bases are a match to TRBD1. The CDR3 totals 14 residues. V was clipped by 6 bases and J by 5 bases; unmatched bases: 8. Germline-derived CDR1 and CDR2 are WNHNN and SYGVQD (reference sequence). The CDR3 here is CASRPGTGAETQYF. CDR3 in DNA: TGCGCCAGCAGACCCGGGACAGGCGCCGAGACCCAGTACTTC.

The rearrangement uses TRBV3-1 (or the pseudogene TRBV3-2) and TRBJ2-7; TRBD1 is a possible D gene (6 bases). The CDR3 sequence is 16 residues long. The germline V gene has CDR1 LGHDT and CDR2 YNNKEL (reference sequence). Between the trimmed V and J ends, which lost 1 base and 3 bases, there was a span of 16 bases. CDR3 coding DNA: TGTGCCAGCAGCCAAGGTCCGGGCCCAGGGGACTACGAGCAGTACTTC. Protein product: CASSQGPGPGDYEQYF.

This clone was observed a single time. The chain couples TRBV4-2 to TRBJ1-5, with TRBD1 matching 11 bases. Germline lookup yields CDR1 LGHNA and CDR2 YNFKEQ. CDR3 length: 14 amino acids. J gave up 5 bases and V 6 bases, and 3 bases lay outside the gene matches. The CDR3: CASSRTGGDQPQHF. CDR3 DNA: TGTGCCAGCAGTCGGACAGGGGGCGATCAGCCCCAGCATTTT.

J is TRBJ1-5 and V is TRBV28; TRBD1 is a possible D gene (5 bases). V lost 6 bases, J lost 6 bases, and 9 bases lay in between. Germline-derived CDR1 and CDR2 are MDHEN and SYDVKM. The CDR3 extends over 12 amino acids. CDR3 amino acids: CASRAQGQPQHF. The CDR3 bases are TGTGCCAGCAGAGCCCAGGGTCAGCCCCAGCATTTT.

The V and J genes are TRBV18 and TRBJ2-1; TRBD1 matches at 9 bases. The CDR3 has 15 residues. V was pared by 3 bases and J by 8 bases, with 8 bases of the junction left unmatched. CDR1 is KGHSH, CDR2 LQKENI, per germline. Here the CDR3 DNA reads TGTGCCAGCTCACCCCCGGGACAGGGATCGCATGAGCAGTTCTTC. Encoded protein: CASSPPGQGSHEQFF.

CDR3 bases: TGTGCCAGCAGGCAGGGGAGCACTGAAGCTTTCTTT. Translating gives CASRQGSTEAFF. The chain recombines TRBV6-5 with TRBJ1-1, with TRBD1 as a possible D gene (6 bases). Germline-derived CDR1 and CDR2 are MNHEY and SVGAGI. The CDR3 totals 12 residues. Trimming shortened V by 6 bases and J by 4 bases, and 9 bases separated the two germline ends.